These 28 T cell receptor beta chains were sequenced from one sample in a study of identical twins. Using its own MiXCR run on the 5' RACE reads, TCRdb lists one record per CDR3 protein. The sample has under 350,000 distinct CDR3 sequences; more than 8% are singletons. This sample was also put to use in a study of yellow fever vaccine responses in identical twins.

What was sequenced was CD8+ T cells sorted from blood. These receptors came from a woman aged 18 to 35 in good health.

This clonotype has only a few counts. The DNA for the CDR3 is TGTGCCACCAGCATCCTCAGCGGGGAGCTGTTTTTT. Its translation is CATSILSGELFF. The V call is TRBV15, the J call TRBJ2-2; D uncertain. There are 12 residues in the CDR3. Trimming cost V 4 bases and J 7 bases, with 7 bases left between them. Germline CDR1 and CDR2: LNHNV and YYDKDF (reference sequence).

In this sample, this clonotype turned up a few times. The chain couples TRBV6-5 to TRBJ2-3, with 14 bases that match TRBD2. Germline CDR1 and CDR2: MNHEY and SVGAGI. This CDR3 is built from 17 residues. Germline trimming cut 2 bases from V and 6 bases from J; bases unmatched to any gene: 7. In nucleotides, the CDR3 is TGTGCCAGCAGTTACGGGGGACTAGCGGGAGCAGGGGATACGCAGTATTTT. Translation: CASSYGGLAGAGDTQYF.

V gene TRBV10-3 combines with J gene TRBJ1-2; D is ambiguous. The CDR3 runs to 13 residues. Per germline, CDR1 ENHRY and CDR2 SYGVKD. Between the trimmed V and J ends, which lost 0 bases and 8 bases, there was a span of 10 bases. CDR3 in DNA: TGTGCCATCAGTGAGTCGGTCACTGGAGGCTACACCTTC. This codes for CAISESVTGGYTF.

V and J are TRBV24-1 and TRBJ2-1; D tentatively fits TRBD1 or TRBD2 (5 bases each). V lost 0 bases, J lost 4 bases, and 18 bases lay in between. The CDR3 has 18 amino acids. Per germline, CDR1 KGHDR and CDR2 SFDVKD. CDR3 protein: CATSDLGDEGQGYNEQFF. The CDR3 DNA sequence: TGTGCCACCAGTGATTTGGGGGACGAGGGGCAGGGTTACAATGAGCAGTTCTTC.

This clonotype was counted at least ten times. The CDR3 region is CASSLDAYEQYF. The CDR3 DNA reads as TGTGCCAGCAGTTTGGACGCCTACGAGCAGTACTTC. The chain employs TRBV6-2 or TRBV6-3 and TRBJ2-7; no clear D. In germline, CDR1 is MNHEY, CDR2 SVGEGT. This CDR3 spans 12 amino acids. Trimming removed 4 bases at V and 2 bases at J, with 6 bases between.

This clonotype was observed many times. This chain connects TRBV12-3 or TRBV12-4 to TRBJ1-6, with D hard to call. The length of the CDR3 is 13 residues. The germline V and J ends were trimmed by 6 bases and 2 bases, with 5 bases remaining between them. The CDR3 DNA reads TGTGCCAGCAGACTGACCTATAATTCACCCCTCCACTTT. Translation gives CASRLTYNSPLHF.

As to this clonotype: One junction end disagrees with the germline gene, perhaps due to a read error. The V and J genes are TRBV6-2 or TRBV6-3 and TRBJ2-2; tentatively, D is TRBD1 (5 bases). There are 14 residues in the CDR3. The germline V gene encodes CDR1 MNHEY and CDR2 SVGEGT. The CDR3 protein is CVSTYLRGSGELFF. CDR3 nucleotide sequence: TGTGTCAGCACCTACTTAAGGGGTTCCGGGGAGCTGTTTTTT.

In this sample, this clonotype turned up many times. This chain links TRBV28 with TRBJ2-2, with TRBD2 matching over 8 bases. This CDR3 has 19 amino acids. V dropped 1 base and J dropped 5; count of bases not matched to a gene: 15. Germline CDR1 reads MDHEN; CDR2 reads SYDVKM. Here the CDR3 reads CASSLFPRSRGGWTGELFF. The CDR3 DNA sequence: TGTGCCAGCAGTTTATTCCCCCGGAGCCGGGGGGGATGGACCGGGGAGCTGTTTTTT.

This clonotype was counted between two and nine times. V gene TRBV15 combines with J gene TRBJ2-1; possibly TRBD1 for D (6 bases). This CDR3 spans 14 amino acids. Germline V CDR1 and CDR2: LNHNV, YYDKDF (reference sequence). V was clipped by 5 bases and J by 3 bases, with 11 bases between them. The CDR3 DNA is TGTGCCACCAGCGGATGGGACAACTACAATGAGCAGTTCTTC. Its protein product is CATSGWDNYNEQFF.

This chain uses TRBV27 with TRBJ2-1; 9 bases are shared with TRBD2. Per the germline V gene, CDR1 is MNHEY and CDR2 is SMNVEV (reference sequence). With 5 bases clipped from V and 4 bases from J, the junction kept 12 bases outside the gene matches. CDR3 length equals 17 residues. The CDR3 loop reads CASSDTSGGPAYNEQFF. DNA of the CDR3: TGTGCCAGCAGTGACACCAGCGGGGGGCCCGCTTACAATGAGCAGTTCTTC.

At least ten counts were recorded for this clonotype. The chain carries TRBV6-5 and TRBJ2-7, with 9 bases that match TRBD2. From germline, CDR1 is MNHEY and CDR2 SVGAGI. J gave up 5 bases and V 4 bases, and 9 bases lay outside the gene matches. The CDR3 extends over 15 amino acids. The CDR3 region is CASSSVAGVQNEQYF. CDR3 bases: TGTGCCAGCAGTTCCGTAGCGGGAGTTCAAAACGAGCAGTACTTC.

This clonotype occurred many times. V usage is TRBV29-1 and J usage is TRBJ1-2, with D unclear. The CDR3 extends over 10 amino acids. CDR1 and CDR2 (germline): SQVTM, ANQGSEA. V lost 7 bases and J 6 bases, leaving 9 bases between the germline ends. The DNA for the CDR3 is TGCAGCGCTCTAATTGATGGCTACACCTTC. Translated: CSALIDGYTF.

This clonotype was recorded many times. The gene calls are TRBV5-6 and TRBJ2-5; D gene unclear. With 0 bases removed from V and 2 bases from J, the gap between germline ends came to 8 bases. This CDR3 region has 14 residues. The V gene's germline CDR1 is SGHDT and CDR2 YYEEEE. The CDR3 DNA sequence: TGTGCCAGCAGCTTGGGGGGAAATCAAGAGACCCAGTACTTC. It yields the protein CASSLGGNQETQYF.

This chain connects TRBV27 to TRBJ2-7; maybe TRBD2 (6 bases). Germline loops: CDR1 MNHEY, CDR2 SMNVEV (reference sequence). V was shortened by 2 bases and J by 3 bases, with 11 bases between the two germline ends. There are 14 residues in the CDR3. The CDR3 protein is CASSLRRENYEQYF. The CDR3, as DNA: TGTGCCAGCAGTTTAAGGCGGGAAAACTACGAGCAGTACTTC.

The table lists this clonotype with many counts. The rearrangement uses TRBV5-1 and TRBJ2-7; D may be TRBD2 (6 bases). Germline V lookup: CDR1 SGHRS, CDR2 YFSETQ. The length of the CDR3 is 16 residues. V lost 5 bases and J 1 base, leaving 19 bases between the germline ends. The CDR3 spells CASSPSPGALSYEQYF. The DNA for the CDR3 is TGCGCCAGCAGTCCTTCCCCGGGAGCCCTTTCCTACGAGCAGTACTTC.

Only a few counts were recorded for this clonotype. The chain uses TRBV29-1 and TRBJ2-7, with a tentative D call TRBD1 (5 bases). Trimming removed 7 bases from V and 3 bases from J, with 25 bases in between. CDR1 is SQVTM and CDR2 is ANQGSEA in the germline V gene. This CDR3 is built from 16 residues. The CDR3 loop reads CSAPQAIKWGRYEQYF. CDR3 in DNA: TGCAGCGCTCCGCAGGCCATTAAGTGGGGCCGCTACGAGCAGTACTTC.

The rearrangement joins TRBV12-3 or TRBV12-4 to TRBJ2-1, with 9 bases matching TRBD2. J lost 1 base, V lost 5 bases, and 9 bases had no gene match. The CDR3 sequence is 17 residues long. The DNA for the CDR3 is TGTGCCAGCAGTCAACCACCGACTAGCGGATCCTACAATGAGCAGTTCTTC. It encodes CASSQPPTSGSYNEQFF.

This clonotype was recorded a few times. The chain is built from TRBV6-5 and TRBJ2-7, with D uncertain. From germline, CDR1 is MNHEY and CDR2 SVGAGI. CDR3 length equals 11 residues. V gave up 10 bases and J gave up 3 bases, with 10 bases separating them. CDR3: CATSFLYEQYF. The CDR3 nucleotides are TGTGCCACCTCCTTTCTCTACGAGCAGTACTTC.

This clonotype was recorded many times. The chain carries TRBV11-2 and TRBJ1-1; weak D call: TRBD1 (5 bases). V lost 5 bases, J lost 6 bases, and 19 bases lay in between. CDR1 and CDR2 (germline): SGHAT, FQNNGV. There are 15 residues in the CDR3. DNA for the CDR3: TGTGCCAGCAGCCCGGGGGGTTTTGGATTAGCTGAAGCTTTCTTT. Its translation is CASSPGGFGLAEAFF.

The chain has TRBV5-1 and TRBJ2-7; 8 nucleotides match TRBD1. The V and J ends lost 6 bases and 5 bases, in that order; junction bases with no gene match: 7. CDR3 length: 13 residues. Germline V lookup: CDR1 SGHRS, CDR2 YFSETQ. This CDR3 reads CASTGGLLHEQYF. The CDR3 nucleotides read TGCGCCAGCACAGGGGGCCTTCTCCACGAGCAGTACTTC.

In its sample, this clonotype was seen a few times. The V and J genes are TRBV7-9 and TRBJ1-1; D is uncertain. The germline V and J ends were trimmed by 1 base and 1 base, with 10 bases remaining between them. The CDR3 covers 15 residues. The germline CDR1 and CDR2 sequences are SEHNR and FQNEAQ (reference sequence). This CDR3 is CASSLDGEGNTEAFF. The CDR3, as DNA: TGTGCCAGCAGCTTAGATGGGGAGGGGAACACTGAAGCTTTCTTT.

This clonotype was seen repeatedly, ten times or more. This rearrangement joins TRBV29-1 to TRBJ2-4; D is undetermined. Germline assignment: CDR1 SQVTM and CDR2 ANQGSEA. The germline V and J ends were trimmed by 7 bases and 2 bases, with 12 bases remaining between them. The CDR3 is made up of 13 amino acids. CDR3 residues: CSADIESKNIQYF. As DNA, the CDR3 is TGCAGCGCTGATATTGAATCCAAAAACATTCAGTACTTC.

The table lists this clonotype with many counts. The chain recombines TRBV20-1 with TRBJ2-5; maybe TRBD1 (6 bases). The V end was cut by 4 bases, the J end by 5 bases, with 20 bases between. Germline values: CDR1 DFQATT, CDR2 SNEGSKA (reference sequence). The CDR3 covers 15 residues. The CDR3, as DNA: TGCAGTGCTACCGACCGGGACACCTCCCCGGAGACCCAGTACTTC. Protein sequence: CSATDRDTSPETQYF.

This clonotype was seen many times. This chain links TRBV7-9 with TRBJ1-1; D remains unclear. The CDR3 sequence is 13 residues long. Between the trimmed V and J ends, which lost 5 bases and 1 base, there was a span of 8 bases. Germline lookup yields CDR1 SEHNR and CDR2 FQNEAQ (reference sequence). DNA for the CDR3: TGTGCCAGCAGCCCCACAGAGAACACTGAAGCTTTCTTT. This encodes CASSPTENTEAFF. Complete variable domain (other parts from reference TRBV7-9 and TRBJ1-1): DTGVSQNPRHKITKRGQNVTFRCDPISEHNRLYWYRQTLGQGPEFLTYFQNEAQLEKSRLLSDRFSAERPKGSFSTLEIQRTEQGDSAMYLCASSPTENTEAFFGQGTRLTVV.

This clonotype was seen at least ten times. V usage is TRBV11-2 and J usage is TRBJ2-1, with D possibly matching TRBD1 (6 bases). The V end lost 2 bases, the J end lost 3 bases, and 20 bases lay between the germline ends. CDR3 length: 18 amino acids. Germline values: CDR1 SGHAT, CDR2 FQNNGV. The CDR3 region has the DNA TGTGCCAGCAGCTTACCCCGGACAGCCAGACGCTTCTACAATGAGCAGTTCTTC. The encoded protein is CASSLPRTARRFYNEQFF.

In this sample, this clonotype turned up a few times. The chain combines TRBV7-9 with TRBJ2-1, with 9 nucleotides matching TRBD2. The CDR3 totals 16 residues. Germline CDR1 and CDR2: SEHNR and FQNEAQ (reference sequence). The junction had 12 bases not matched to a gene; V was cut back by 4 bases and J by 8 bases. The CDR3 is CASSSFVSGSHDEQFF. As DNA, the CDR3 is TGTGCCAGCAGCTCTTTCGTTAGCGGGAGTCACGATGAGCAGTTCTTC. Drawing the rest from reference TRBV7-9 and TRBJ2-1, the complete variable domain is DTGVSQNPRHKITKRGQNVTFRCDPISEHNRLYWYRQTLGQGPEFLTYFQNEAQLEKSRLLSDRFSAERPKGSFSTLEIQRTEQGDSAMYLCASSSFVSGSHDEQFFGPGTRLTVL.

The V gene is TRBV20-1, the J gene TRBJ2-1; D perhaps matches TRBD2 (6 bases). The V gene's germline CDR1 is DFQATT and CDR2 SNEGSKA (reference sequence). This CDR3 is built from 15 residues. V dropped 5 bases and J dropped 0 bases, with 14 bases sitting between them. The CDR3 nucleotides read TGCAGTGCTCCCCCGGGGGAAAGCTCCTACAATGAGCAGTTCTTC. It encodes CSAPPGESSYNEQFF.

This clonotype occurred a few times. The chain recombines TRBV19 with TRBJ2-7; a weak D match, TRBD1 (5 bases). Germline CDR1 and CDR2: LNHDA and SQIVND (reference sequence). The CDR3 extends over 15 amino acids. V lost 0 bases to trimming and J lost 0 bases, with 9 bases between them. The CDR3 DNA follows: TGTGCCAGTAGTATAGATCAGGGTAACTCCTACGAGCAGTACTTC. Its protein product is CASSIDQGNSYEQYF.